This is a list of T cell receptor beta chains from one sample in a study of cytomegalovirus exposure and HLA in healthy donors. TCRdb's table, derived via immunoSEQ multiplex PCR, lists solely in-frame clones and lacks some. The table has some 100,000 clones, approximately 80% seen once. The material sequenced was PBMCs. The source of these receptors is a young woman in good health and CMV-seronegative. Each CDR3 is given with its conserved first and last residue. D genes are given only for firm matches. Clone sizes are given selectively: once, few, many, or a class where the clone is expanded.

j_gene: TRBJ2-7
abundance: -
d_gene: TRBD2
v_gene: TRBV4-1
CDR3nt: TGCGCCAGCAGCCTCCTAGCGGGGGCTTCCTACGAGCAGTACTTC
CDR3aa: CASSLLAGASYEQYF

j_gene: TRBJ2-7
abundance: few
d_gene: TRBD2
v_gene: TRBV7-9
CDR3nt: TGTGCCAGCAGCTCCCGTGGGAGCGGGAGGCCGGCTCACGAGCAGTACTTC
CDR3aa: CASSSRGSGRPAHEQYF

j_gene: TRBJ2-1
abundance: -
d_gene: TRBD2
v_gene: TRBV18
CDR3nt: TGTGCCAGCTCACAGGACGCTAGCGGGGGAGCCTACAATGAGCAGTTCTTC
CDR3aa: CASSQDASGGAYNEQFF

j_gene: TRBJ2-7
abundance: -
d_gene: TRBD1
v_gene: TRBV29-1
CDR3nt: TGCAGCGTCCGGACAGGGGTCGAGCAGTACTTC
CDR3aa: CSVRTGVEQYF

j_gene: TRBJ2-6
abundance: -
d_gene: -
v_gene: TRBV6-5
CDR3nt: TGTGCCAGCAGTTACTCAGCGGACTCTGGGGCCAACGTCCTGACTTTC
CDR3aa: CASSYSADSGANVLTF

j_gene: TRBJ2-3
abundance: -
d_gene: TRBD1
v_gene: TRBV19
CDR3nt: TGTGCCAGTAGTGCTCGTGCAGGGGGTGCAGATACGCAGTATTTT
CDR3aa: CASSARAGGADTQYF

j_gene: TRBJ1-1
abundance: -
d_gene: -
v_gene: TRBV7-3
CDR3nt: TGTGCCAGCAGCTTAAATCAGATGGCTGAAGCTTTCTTT
CDR3aa: CASSLNQMAEAFF

j_gene: TRBJ2-7
abundance: -
d_gene: -
v_gene: TRBV30
CDR3nt: TGTGCCTGGAAAACAGGGCCAGGGGAGCAGTACTTC
CDR3aa: CAWKTGPGEQYF

j_gene: TRBJ2-7
abundance: -
d_gene: -
v_gene: TRBV29-1
CDR3nt: TGCAGCGTTGAAGATGGGGGCGGGCAGTACTTC
CDR3aa: CSVEDGGGQYF

j_gene: TRBJ2-3
abundance: few
d_gene: -
v_gene: TRBV19
CDR3nt: TGTGCCAGTAGTACAGACCGGTTCTCGGATACGCAGTATTTT
CDR3aa: CASSTDRFSDTQYF

j_gene: TRBJ2-7
abundance: few
d_gene: TRBD2
v_gene: TRBV28
CDR3nt: TGTGCGGCTGCGGGAGCCTCACCCTACGAGCAGTACTTC
CDR3aa: CAAAGASPYEQYF

j_gene: TRBJ2-7
abundance: -
d_gene: TRBD1
v_gene: TRBV7-2
CDR3nt: TGTGCCAGCAGCCGACAGGGGGGTCCCTACGAGCAGTACTTC
CDR3aa: CASSRQGGPYEQYF

j_gene: TRBJ1-6
abundance: -
d_gene: -
v_gene: TRBV28
CDR3nt: TGTGCCAGCAGTTTTACAGCCTATAATTCACCCCTCCACTTT
CDR3aa: CASSFTAYNSPLHF

j_gene: TRBJ2-3
abundance: few
d_gene: -
v_gene: TRBV30
CDR3nt: TGTGCCTGGAGTGTCCGGCGGGCTGATACGCAGTATTTT
CDR3aa: CAWSVRRADTQYF

j_gene: TRBJ1-2
abundance: -
d_gene: TRBD1
v_gene: TRBV9
CDR3nt: TGTGCCAGCACCGTGACAGGGGGACATTATGGCTACACCTTC
CDR3aa: CASTVTGGHYGYTF

j_gene: TRBJ2-5
abundance: once
d_gene: -
v_gene: TRBV27
CDR3nt: TGTGCCAGCAGCCCACGTGTGGGGGCTGAAGAGACCCAGTACTTC
CDR3aa: CASSPRVGAEETQYF

j_gene: TRBJ2-7
abundance: few
d_gene: -
v_gene: TRBV6-1
CDR3nt: TGTGCCAGCAGTGAAGAGGAGGGAAGGGGGCCCTACGAGCAGTACTTC
CDR3aa: CASSEEEGRGPYEQYF

j_gene: TRBJ2-5
abundance: -
d_gene: -
v_gene: TRBV9
CDR3nt: TGTGCCAGCAGCGTAGGAGGGAAGGTGCAAGAGACCCAGTACTTC
CDR3aa: CASSVGGKVQETQYF

j_gene: TRBJ1-1
abundance: few
d_gene: TRBD1
v_gene: TRBV28
CDR3nt: TGTGCCAGCAGTTTATCCGTCGACAGGGTCGAAGCTTTCTTT
CDR3aa: CASSLSVDRVEAFF

j_gene: TRBJ1-1
abundance: -
d_gene: TRBD1
v_gene: TRBV11-1
CDR3nt: TGTGCCAGCGGAGGGACAGGGCACATAAAGAACACTGAAGCTTTCTTT
CDR3aa: CASGGTGHIKNTEAFF

j_gene: TRBJ1-6
abundance: -
d_gene: -
v_gene: TRBV28
CDR3nt: TGTGCCAGCAGACCAGATATTAATTCACCCCTCCACTTT
CDR3aa: CASRPDINSPLHF

j_gene: TRBJ2-5
abundance: -
d_gene: -
v_gene: TRBV18
CDR3nt: TGTGCCAGCTCACCGAACAGGGATGAGACCCAGTACTTC
CDR3aa: CASSPNRDETQYF

j_gene: TRBJ2-7
abundance: once
d_gene: -
v_gene: TRBV14
CDR3nt: TGTGCCAGCAGCTACGACAGCGATACTCCCTACGAGCAGTACTTC
CDR3aa: CASSYDSDTPYEQYF

j_gene: TRBJ1-5
abundance: -
d_gene: -
v_gene: TRBV29-1
CDR3nt: TGCAGCGTTGGAGGGGGAAGTCAGCCCCAGCATTTT
CDR3aa: CSVGGGSQPQHF

j_gene: TRBJ1-3
abundance: -
d_gene: TRBD1
v_gene: TRBV28
CDR3nt: TGTGCCACTCGGCAGGGGGGTCGCTCTGGAAACACCATATATTTT
CDR3aa: CATRQGGRSGNTIYF

j_gene: TRBJ2-7
abundance: -
d_gene: -
v_gene: TRBV21-1
CDR3nt: TGTGCCAGCGCGTGCATACGGGACAGGTCCTACGAGCAGTACTTC
CDR3aa: CASACIRDRSYEQYF

j_gene: TRBJ2-7
abundance: -
d_gene: TRBD2
v_gene: TRBV11-2
CDR3nt: TGTGCCAGCAGCCCCGGGGGGGGGATATATGACTCAAACTCCTACGAGCAGTACTTC
CDR3aa: CASSPGGGIYDSNSYEQYF

j_gene: TRBJ1-4
abundance: -
d_gene: -
v_gene: TRBV28
CDR3nt: TGTGCCAGCAGCTTATGGTCGGACAGACCCGAAAATGAAAAACTGTTTTTT
CDR3aa: CASSLWSDRPENEKLFF

j_gene: TRBJ1-6
abundance: once
d_gene: TRBD1
v_gene: TRBV28
CDR3nt: TGTGCCAGCAGTTTACTCCCTAAGACAGGGCCGAGCTCCTATAATTCACCCCTCCACTTT
CDR3aa: CASSLLPKTGPSSYNSPLHF

j_gene: TRBJ1-5
abundance: once
d_gene: TRBD1
v_gene: TRBV30
CDR3nt: TGTGCCTGGACCGGACAGGGGGAGAGGGAGCCCCAGCATTTT
CDR3aa: CAWTGQGEREPQHF

j_gene: TRBJ2-3
abundance: once
d_gene: -
v_gene: TRBV28
CDR3nt: TGTGCCAGCAGCCAAGGACTATATAGCGCAGATACGCAGTATTTT
CDR3aa: CASSQGLYSADTQYF

j_gene: TRBJ2-1
abundance: -
d_gene: TRBD1
v_gene: TRBV7-3
CDR3nt: TGTGCCAGCAGCAACTGGACAGGGAGGAATGAGCAGTTCTTC
CDR3aa: CASSNWTGRNEQFF

j_gene: TRBJ1-1
abundance: -
d_gene: -
v_gene: TRBV19
CDR3nt: TGTGCCAGTAGTATAAGTCCAGGAACTGAAGCTTTCTTT
CDR3aa: CASSISPGTEAFF

j_gene: TRBJ2-1
abundance: -
d_gene: TRBD1
v_gene: TRBV19
CDR3nt: TGTGCCAGTAGTAGGAGACAGGCAGGGGGCCTAGGTGAGCAGTTCTTC
CDR3aa: CASSRRQAGGLGEQFF

j_gene: TRBJ1-6
abundance: -
d_gene: TRBD1
v_gene: TRBV19
CDR3nt: TGTGCCAGTAGTCCCTTTTTCGCGGCAGGGGGTTACCGGCTCCACTTT
CDR3aa: CASSPFFAAGGYRLHF

j_gene: TRBJ2-3
abundance: few
d_gene: -
v_gene: TRBV19
CDR3nt: TGTGCCTCAGTAGATCCAGGTGGCACAGATACGCAGTATTTT
CDR3aa: CASVDPGGTDTQYF

j_gene: TRBJ1-1
abundance: -
d_gene: -
v_gene: TRBV28
CDR3nt: TGTGCCAGCAGTCGGGGGATCACTGAAGCTTTCTTT
CDR3aa: CASSRGITEAFF

j_gene: TRBJ2-7
abundance: -
d_gene: -
v_gene: TRBV27
CDR3nt: TGTGCCAGCAGTATCCCAGGGTCCTACGAGCAGTACTTC
CDR3aa: CASSIPGSYEQYF

j_gene: TRBJ1-1
abundance: few
d_gene: -
v_gene: TRBV6-5
CDR3nt: TGTGCCAGCAGTTACGACGACAGAACTGAAGCTTTCTTT
CDR3aa: CASSYDDRTEAFF